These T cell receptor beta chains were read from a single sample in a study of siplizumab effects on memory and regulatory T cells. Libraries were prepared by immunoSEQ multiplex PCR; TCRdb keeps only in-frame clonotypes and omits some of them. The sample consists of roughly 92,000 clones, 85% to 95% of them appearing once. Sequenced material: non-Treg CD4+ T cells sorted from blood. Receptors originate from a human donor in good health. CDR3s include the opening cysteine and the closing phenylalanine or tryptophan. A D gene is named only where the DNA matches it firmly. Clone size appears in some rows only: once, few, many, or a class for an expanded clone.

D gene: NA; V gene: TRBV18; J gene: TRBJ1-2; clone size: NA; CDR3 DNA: TGTGCCAGCTCACTTCTCCGGGACCAAGAGATATATGGCTACACCTTC; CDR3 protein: CASSLLRDQEIYGYTF
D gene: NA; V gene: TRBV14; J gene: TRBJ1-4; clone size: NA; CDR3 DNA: TGTGCCAGCAGCCAGGACCCGGGACCCCTTAATGAAAAACTGTTTTTT; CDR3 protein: CASSQDPGPLNEKLFF
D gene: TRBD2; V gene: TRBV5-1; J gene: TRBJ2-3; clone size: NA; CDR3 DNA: TGCGCCAGCAGCTCGATAGGGAGGGGTACAGATACGCAGTATTTT; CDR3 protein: CASSSIGRGTDTQYF
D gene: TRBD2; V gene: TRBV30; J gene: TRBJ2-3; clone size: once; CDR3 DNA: TGTGCCTGGAGTGTAGCTAGCGGGTCAGATACGCAGTATTTT; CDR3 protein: CAWSVASGSDTQYF
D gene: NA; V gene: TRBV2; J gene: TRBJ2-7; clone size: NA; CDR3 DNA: TGTGCCAGCAGTGTTGGACTCAACGAGCAGTACTTC; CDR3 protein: CASSVGLNEQYF
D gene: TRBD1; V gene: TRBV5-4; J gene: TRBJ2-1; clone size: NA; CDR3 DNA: TGTGCCAGCAGCCACCTAGGGGGCGGTGGCTCCTACAATGAGCAGTTCTTC; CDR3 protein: CASSHLGGGGSYNEQFF
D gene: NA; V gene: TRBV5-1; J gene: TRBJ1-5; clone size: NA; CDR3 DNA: TGCGCCAGCAGCCCTGACCCCAATCAGCCCCAGCATTTT; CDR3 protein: CASSPDPNQPQHF
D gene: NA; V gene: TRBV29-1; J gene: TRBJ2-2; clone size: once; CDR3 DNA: TGCAGCGTTTCGGTCGGGAGAAACACCGGGGAGCTGTTTTTT; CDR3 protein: CSVSVGRNTGELFF
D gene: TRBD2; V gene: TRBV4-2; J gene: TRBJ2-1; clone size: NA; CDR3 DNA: TGTGCCAGCAGCCAAGACGTAATAGCGGGAGGGCCTGATGAGCAGTTCTTC; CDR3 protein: CASSQDVIAGGPDEQFF
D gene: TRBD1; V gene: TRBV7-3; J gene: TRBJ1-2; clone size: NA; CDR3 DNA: TGTGCCAGCAGCTTTGACAGGGAAGGCTACACCTTC; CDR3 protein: CASSFDREGYTF